This T cell receptor (beta chain) was sequenced for a study of Ad26.COV2.S vaccination and SARS-CoV-2 variants (dated by TCRdb to the early 2020s). Looking at the study overall: Donors in the vaccine arm were drawn from COV1001, a multicentre, randomized, double-blind, placebo-controlled phase I-IIa trial testing Ad26.COV2.S in healthy adults. Dosing of Ad26.COV2.S was intramuscular, at either 5x10^10 or 1x10^11 viral particles, delivered as one shot or as two shots spaced 56 days apart. The specificity and breadth of SARS-CoV-2-reactive T cell receptors after Ad26.COV2.S vaccination were assessed by TCRbeta repertoire sequencing. A total of some 30 samples were included in the TCR-sequenced set, comprising about 20 Ad26.COV2.S vaccine recipients, 5 placebo recipients and 8 SARS-CoV-2 convalescent individuals. Participants in the trial were split at random into five groups of five each, receiving low-dose or high-dose Ad26.COV2.S once or twice, or else placebo on both occasions. Investigators did not know the trial group allocation while performing experiments and assessing outcomes. Overall results and qualifications from the work: The study lacked the statistical power to compare responses across vaccine doses or regimens. Non-spike TCR breadth was comparable between vaccine and placebo recipients, consistent with the vaccine containing only spike. Higher spike-specific TCR breadth was observed in Ad26.COV2.S recipients than in placebo recipients (P = 0.0014). After vaccination, substantial breadth of spike-specific CD8+ and CD4+ T cell responses was reported. The authors noted that the TCR breadth and depth analyses may have underestimated total T cell responses.

The treatment or condition label corresponds to: around 19 received Ad26.COV2.S at low or high dose, single or two shots; a few received placebo; per-sample allocation not given. For vaccine and placebo recipients, the sequenced repertoires came from samples collected on day 63 after the first injection. Between 29 July and 7 August 2020, Cohort 1b enrolled 20 to 30 adults aged 18-55 years at one site in Boston, USA. As a vaccine, Ad26.COV2.S was a replication-incompetent adenovirus type 26 vector that expressed a prefusion-stabilized SARS-CoV-2 spike protein derived from the original Wuhan strain. Concerning this clone itself: Its antigen remains unidentified. Per-base qualities were not stored, and no clone one base away is much larger.

Trimmed from V: 7 bases; trimmed from J: 8 bases; junction bases lacking a gene match: 5. The cysteine opens and the phenylalanine closes a CDR3 of 13 amino acids. The kept DNA is CDR3 alone, 39 bases in frame from the first base. Looking up the germline V gene yields CDR1 MDHEN and CDR2 SYDVKM. TCRbeta CDR3 regions were sequenced with the immunoSEQ Assay. After extraction, genomic DNA underwent amplification by bias-controlled multiplex PCR, followed by high-throughput sequencing. The authors' pipeline ran thus. Collapsing and filtering of sequences were performed to quantify the absolute abundance of each unique TCRbeta CDR3 region. T cell fraction was estimated by normalization of TCRbeta template counts to usable DNA, with usable DNA being measured through amplification of reference genes present in all nucleated cells. Repertoire TCRs were annotated as SARS-CoV-2-specific by exact matching of V gene, CDR3 amino acid sequence and J gene to a known reactive TCR set. MIRA supplied the reference SARS-CoV-2 TCR set, which was filtered for enrichment in COVID-19-positive ImmuneCODE repertoires so that public or cross-reactive TCRs were removed. Based on the MIRA antigens, annotated TCRs were further analysed at the level of specific ORF or position within ORF. Depth was the summed frequency of annotated unique rearrangements, while breadth was defined as annotated unique rearrangements over total unique productive rearrangements. TCR breadth was compared between groups using two-sided Wilcoxon rank-sum tests. Sourced from immuneACCESS, this table was stored by TCRdb with only in-frame sequences that have V and J called. A share of the clones is absent; for the studies checked, an unresolved V gene accounts for under half, and the remainder has no known explanation. V, J and clone size reflect that table, while D and trimming were determined from the DNA. The sample table holds about 400,000 clones, of which approximately 89% were seen once. Under 2% of the sample is taken by the ten largest.

This clonotype was obtained from a person between 18 and 59 years old who received the Ad26.COV2.S COVID-19 vaccine or a placebo. Specimen: peripheral blood, collected in a trial of Ad26.COV2.S vaccine versus placebo. This receptor chain uses TRBV28 and TRBJ1-4, with 9 bases matching TRBD1. The encoded CDR3 is CASNDRGGEKLFF. The nucleotides read TGTGCCAGCAACGACAGGGGGGGGGAAAAACTGTTTTTT.